This TCR beta chain was recovered during a study of shared clonotypes between healthy human individuals. Study in general: The plates for each donor numbered three CD4 naive, three CD4 memory, two CD8 naive and one CD8 memory. Study-level findings and limits: Only a few donors were included, so the genetic and exposure-history diversity represented was limited.

The CDR3 runs to 16 residues. The ends were cut back, 5 bases at V and 5 bases at J, with 19 bases in the middle. The germline gives CDR1 MNHEY, CDR2 SMNVEV (reference sequence). The table came from immunoSEQ multiplex PCR; TCRdb's copy has only in-frame clones and leaves some out. The sample records some 2.3 million clones, more than 80% being singletons. Comments on this clone: Its specificity is unknown.

This rearrangement joins TRBV27 to TRBJ1-5; possible D gene TRBD1, 5 bases. This TCR derives from a man younger than 35 in good health. Some clones in this sample may be carry-over from other donors' samples. Sequencing was carried out using naive CD4+ T cells from PBMCs. As for subset: CD45RA+ positively selected. The chain's CDR3 is CASSPLSVGGDQPQHF. The CDR3 bases are TGTGCCAGCAGTCCACTAAGTGTTGGGGGGGATCAGCCCCAGCATTTT.